This is a list of T cell receptor beta chains from one sample in a study of response to subunit inactivated influenza vaccine. TCRdb re-called the RT-PCR reads with MiXCR, one entry per CDR3 protein. The table lists fewer than 650,000 distinct CDR3 sequences, 13% of them singletons. The input for sequencing was PBMCs from blood, taken roughly 46 days after vaccination. These receptors originate from a man aged 45-65 years who received an inactivated influenza vaccine. The CDR3 runs from the conserved cysteine through the conserved F or W. A D gene is named only where the DNA matches it firmly. Clone size, where shown, is once, few, many, or a class for clones that have expanded.

j_call v_call clone_size d_call cdr3_aa cdr3_nt
TRBJ2-2 TRBV28 NA TRBD2 CASSPRTSGRAPNTGELFF TGTGCCAGCAGCCCAAGGACTAGCGGGAGGGCCCCGAACACCGGGGAGCTGTTTTTT
TRBJ2-5 TRBV4-2 few NA CASSQYFILEETQYF TGTGCCAGCAGCCAATACTTCATTCTTGAAGAGACCCAGTACTTC
TRBJ1-4 TRBV7-9 NA NA CASSPPGWTTNEKLFF TGTGCCAGCAGCCCCCCGGGATGGACAACTAATGAAAAACTGTTTTTT
TRBJ1-3 TRBV11-2 NA NA CASSLDLAFSGNTIYF TGTGCCAGCAGCTTAGATCTAGCTTTCTCTGGAAACACCATATATTTT
TRBJ2-1 TRBV10-3 NA TRBD2 CATFSGRADVNEQFF TGTGCCACCTTTAGCGGGAGGGCCGATGTTAATGAGCAGTTCTTC
TRBJ2-3 TRBV15 NA TRBD2 CATSRPRLAGVTDTQYF TGTGCCACCAGCAGACCTAGACTAGCGGGAGTAACTGATACGCAGTATTTT
TRBJ2-1 TRBV20-1 NA TRBD2 CSAPPSGGAYNEQFF TGCAGTGCTCCCCCTAGCGGGGGGGCTTACAATGAGCAGTTCTTC
TRBJ2-1 TRBV29-1 few TRBD2 CSVEAWASGSRSYNEQFF TGCAGCGTTGAAGCTTGGGCTAGCGGGAGTCGATCCTACAATGAGCAGTTCTTC
TRBJ2-7 TRBV12-3/TRBV12-4 few TRBD2 CASAGVGYEQYF TGTGCAAGCGCGGGAGTGGGGTACGAGCAGTACTTC
TRBJ1-1 TRBV5-1 NA TRBD1 CASSPGQGRNTEAFF TGCGCCAGCAGCCCGGGACAGGGTAGGAACACTGAAGCTTTCTTT
TRBJ2-3 TRBV5-1 NA NA CASSLAYWEGITDTQYF TGCGCCAGCAGCTTGGCCTATTGGGAAGGGATCACAGATACGCAGTATTTT
TRBJ1-1 TRBV12-3/TRBV12-4 few NA CASSLAGFEAFF TGTGCCAGCAGTTTAGCTGGTTTTGAAGCTTTCTTT
TRBJ2-3 TRBV7-9 many TRBD2 CASSLQRGGGTDTQYF TGTGCCAGCAGCTTACAGCGGGGGGGCGGAACAGATACGCAGTATTTT
TRBJ2-7 TRBV20-1 NA TRBD2 CSANSGTSGYEQYF TGCAGTGCCAACTCCGGGACTAGCGGTTACGAGCAGTACTTC
TRBJ2-2 TRBV7-8 few TRBD2 CASSSARLAGTGELFF TGTGCCAGCAGCTCCGCGAGACTAGCGGGCACCGGGGAGCTGTTTTTT
TRBJ1-1 TRBV12-3/TRBV12-4 NA NA CASRVSGGYTEAFF TGTGCCAGCAGGGTATCGGGGGGGTACACTGAAGCTTTCTTT
TRBJ1-2 TRBV5-6 few NA CASSPWGREVIGYTF TGTGCCAGCAGCCCCTGGGGCAGGGAGGTTATTGGCTACACCTTC
TRBJ2-7 TRBV12-3/TRBV12-4 many NA CASSLTGRFYEQYF TGTGCCAGCAGTTTGACAGGGAGGTTCTACGAGCAGTACTTC
TRBJ1-2 TRBV7-2 few NA CASSPPGVGYTF TGTGCCAGCAGCCCCCCCGGGGTTGGCTACACCTTC
TRBJ2-6 TRBV2 NA NA CASKSQGANVLTF TGTGCCAGCAAGTCACAGGGGGCCAACGTCCTGACTTTC
TRBJ2-5 TRBV11-3 many TRBD2 CASSSDWTSGAYSKTQYF TGTGCCAGCAGCTCCGACTGGACTAGCGGGGCTTACTCGAAGACCCAGTACTTC
TRBJ2-2 TRBV28 many NA CASSSLERGGGELFF TGTGCCAGCAGTTCACTGGAGAGGGGAGGTGGGGAGCTGTTTTTT